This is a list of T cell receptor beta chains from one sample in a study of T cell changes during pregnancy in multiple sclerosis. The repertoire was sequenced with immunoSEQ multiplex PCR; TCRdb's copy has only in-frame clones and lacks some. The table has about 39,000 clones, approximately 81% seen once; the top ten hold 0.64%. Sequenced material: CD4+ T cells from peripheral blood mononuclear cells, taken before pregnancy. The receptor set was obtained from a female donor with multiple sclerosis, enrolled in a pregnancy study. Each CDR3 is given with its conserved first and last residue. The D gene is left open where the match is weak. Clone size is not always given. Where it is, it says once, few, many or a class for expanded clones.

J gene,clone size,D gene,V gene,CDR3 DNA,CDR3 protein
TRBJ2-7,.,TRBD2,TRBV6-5,TGTGCCAGTTCACCCGGCGGGAGGGCCTCCGAGCAGTACTTC,CASSPGGRASEQYF
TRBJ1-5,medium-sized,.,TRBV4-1,TGCGCCAGCAGCCAAGAATCAGGGGATCAGCCCCAGCATTTT,CASSQESGDQPQHF
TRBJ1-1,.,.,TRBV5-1,TGCGCCAGCAGCAAGCGGACGGCGCAGACTGAAGCTTTCTTT,CASSKRTAQTEAFF
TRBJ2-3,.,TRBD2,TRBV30,TGTGCCTCGACTAGCGGGAGATTAGATACGCAGTATTTT,CASTSGRLDTQYF
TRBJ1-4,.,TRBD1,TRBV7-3,TGTGCCAGCAGCCCGGGACGAGACAGGGGATTCGGGGGAACTAATGAAAAACTGTTTTTT,CASSPGRDRGFGGTNEKLFF
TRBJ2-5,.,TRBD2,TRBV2,TGTGCCAGCGGGCGGGAGTGGATAGAGACCCAGTACTTC,CASGREWIETQYF
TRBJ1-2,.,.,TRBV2,TGTGCCAGCAGTGAAGCGCTCGGTACTTTCGGCTACACCTTC,CASSEALGTFGYTF
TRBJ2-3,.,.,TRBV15,TGTGCCACCAGCAGAGTAACGGGATCGGGCACAGATACGCAGTATTTT,CATSRVTGSGTDTQYF
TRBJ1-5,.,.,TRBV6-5,TGTGCCAGCAGACGAGGCACTCAGCCCCAGCATTTT,CASRRGTQPQHF
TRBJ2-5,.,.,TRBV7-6,TGTGCCAGCAGCTCAAGGGGGATTACTAGTAAAGAGACCCAGTACTTC,CASSSRGITSKETQYF
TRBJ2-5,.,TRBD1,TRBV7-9,TGTGCCAGCCTGACACCGGGACAGGGTGGGGAGACCCAGTACTTC,CASLTPGQGGETQYF
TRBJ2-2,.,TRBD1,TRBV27,TGTGCCAGCAGTTGGACAGGCCGGTTTTTCGGGGAGCTGTTTTTT,CASSWTGRFFGELFF
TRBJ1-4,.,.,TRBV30,TGTGCCTGGAGTTCGACAGTGTTCCATGAAAAACTGTTTTTT,CAWSSTVFHEKLFF
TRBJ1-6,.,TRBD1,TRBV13,TGTGCCAGCAGCCGGGGACAGGTTCTCAATTCACCCCTCCACTTT,CASSRGQVLNSPLHF
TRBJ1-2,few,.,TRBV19,TGTGCCAGTAGTATAGATCACCGGGGGGGCTTGGGCTACACCTTC,CASSIDHRGGLGYTF
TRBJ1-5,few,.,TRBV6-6,TGTGCCAGCAGTTACTCGGGCCTTAATAGCAATCAGCCCCAGCATTTT,CASSYSGLNSNQPQHF
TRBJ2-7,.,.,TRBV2,TGTGCCAGCAGTGTAAATCAGGGGAAGGGCTACGAGCAGTACTTC,CASSVNQGKGYEQYF
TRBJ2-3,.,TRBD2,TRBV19,TGTGCCAGTAGTATAGGGCGGGGGTTGGATACGCAGTATTTT,CASSIGRGLDTQYF
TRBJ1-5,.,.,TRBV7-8,TGTGCCAGCAGCCAACTAACAGGGATGAATCAGCCCCAGCATTTT,CASSQLTGMNQPQHF
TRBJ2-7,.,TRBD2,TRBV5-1,TGCGCCAGCAGCTGGGGGGGTGGCGGGAGGATGTACGAGCAGTACTTC,CASSWGGGGRMYEQYF
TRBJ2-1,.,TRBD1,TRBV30,TGTGCCTGGACCGGGACAGGGACCCCATCCTACAATGAGCAGTTCTTC,CAWTGTGTPSYNEQFF
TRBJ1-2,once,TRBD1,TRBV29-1,TGCAGCGCTTCAGGACAGGGGCCTTATGGCTACACCTTC,CSASGQGPYGYTF
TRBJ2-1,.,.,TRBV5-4,TGTGCCGTAGCAAGGCCCGCCGCGGGATATGGCAATGAGCAGTTCTTC,CAVARPAAGYGNEQFF
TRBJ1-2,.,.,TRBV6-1,TGTGCCAGCGCCACGCAGACAGCGAGCTATGGCTACACCTTC,CASATQTASYGYTF
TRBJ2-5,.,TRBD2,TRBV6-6,TGTGCCAGCAGCCACCCTGTTACTAGCGGCTTGGAGACCCAGTACTTC,CASSHPVTSGLETQYF
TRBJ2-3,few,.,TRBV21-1,TGTGCCAGCAGCAAAGAGGCGGGAGGGCCGTCAGATACGCAGTATTTT,CASSKEAGGPSDTQYF
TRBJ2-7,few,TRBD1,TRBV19,TGTGCCAGTAGTACGCAGACAGGGTCATACGAGCAGTACTTC,CASSTQTGSYEQYF
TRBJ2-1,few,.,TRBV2,TGTGCCAGCAGTGAAAACCGGGATGAGCAGTTCTTC,CASSENRDEQFF